Below are 11 T cell receptor beta chains sequenced from a single sample in a study of blood T cell repertoires in COVID-19. Sequencing was performed with immunoSEQ multiplex PCR; in TCRdb, only in-frame clones are kept and a portion is missing. This sample has 350,000 or so clones, with approximately 88% found just once. The sequenced sample was peripheral blood. The receptors stem from a woman in her 30s with COVID-19, enrolled during active disease.

The V and J genes are TRBV7-6 and TRBJ1-2; D may be TRBD1 (5 bases). The CDR3 loop spans 13 amino acids. The V and J ends lost 4 bases and 8 bases respectively, with 14 bases between them. The germline gives CDR1 SGHVS, CDR2 FNYEAQ. CDR3 region: CASSSTGPPGYTF. CDR3 in DNA: TGTGCCAGCAGCTCCACAGGTCCCCCGGGCTACACCTTC.

The J gene is TRBJ2-3, the V gene TRBV7-2; the match to TRBD1 covers 7 bases. The CDR3 has 14 residues. CDR1 and CDR2 (germline): SGHTA, FQGNSA. V lost 5 bases, J lost 2 bases, and 4 bases stayed unmatched. As DNA, the CDR3 is TGTGCCAGCAGCCAGGGACAGCTCACAGATACGCAGTATTTT. Protein sequence: CASSQGQLTDTQYF.

The gene calls are TRBV7-2 and TRBJ1-3; D is ambiguous. The CDR3 has 15 residues. With 3 bases removed from V and 4 bases from J, the gap between germline ends came to 13 bases. Germline V gene data show CDR1 as SGHTA and CDR2 as FQGNSA. The CDR3 is CASSFPSGPGNTIYF. DNA of the CDR3: TGTGCCAGCAGCTTTCCCAGTGGGCCCGGAAACACCATATATTTT.

The V gene is TRBV2, the J gene TRBJ1-5; TRBD1 matches at 7 bases. CDR1 SNHLY and CDR2 FYNNEI come from the germline V gene. Unmatched junction bases numbered 2, after V lost 5 bases and J lost 7 bases. The CDR3 sequence is 12 residues long. The CDR3 region has the DNA TGTGCCAGCAGTCAGGACAGGCAGCCCCAGCATTTT. Its translation: CASSQDRQPQHF.

The rearrangement joins TRBV6-5 to TRBJ1-3, with 8 bases aligning to TRBD1. The CDR3 runs to 15 residues. Germline V gene sequence: CDR1 MNHEY, CDR2 SVGAGI. V gave up 8 bases and J gave up 3 bases; unmatched junction bases: 9. The CDR3 DNA reads as TGTGCCAGCTACAGGGGGGTCGGGTATGGAAACACCATATATTTT. It encodes CASYRGVGYGNTIYF.

The V and J genes are TRBV5-5 and TRBJ1-1; TRBD1 agrees at 9 bases. With 0 bases clipped from V and 5 bases from J, the junction kept 5 bases outside the gene matches. Germline loops: CDR1 SGHKS, CDR2 YYEKEE (reference sequence). The CDR3 has 15 residues. The DNA for the CDR3 is TGTGCCAGCAGCTTGGGAGGGACAGGGTGGACTGAAGCTTTCTTT. It yields the protein CASSLGGTGWTEAFF.

The chain couples TRBV27 to TRBJ1-1; TRBD1 aligns across 8 bases. The CDR3 loop spans 13 amino acids. CDR1 is MNHEY, CDR2 SMNVEV, per germline (reference sequence). V dropped 1 base and J dropped 8; count of bases not matched to a gene: 3. CDR3 sequence reads: CASSLFDRGEAFF. The CDR3, as DNA: TGTGCCAGCAGTTTATTCGACAGGGGAGAAGCTTTCTTT.

This clone was seen a handful of times. The chain uses TRBV6-4 and TRBJ1-2; unclear D gene. V was cut by 0 bases and J by 6 bases, with 8 bases left in between. The CDR3 spans 13 residues. Per germline, CDR1 MRHNA and CDR2 SNTAGT. The CDR3 DNA follows: TGTGCCAGCAGTGACTCGGACGGGGATGGCTACACCTTC. Translation gives CASSDSDGDGYTF.

This chain joins TRBV27 and TRBJ2-1, with 8 positions matching TRBD1. The CDR3 has 14 amino acids. With V trimmed by 3 bases and J by 8 bases, 6 bases remained unmatched. The V gene's germline CDR1 is MNHEY and CDR2 SMNVEV (reference sequence). The CDR3 loop reads CASSFGRGLDEQFF. As DNA, the CDR3 is TGTGCCAGCAGTTTCGGCAGGGGGCTGGATGAGCAGTTCTTC.

This clone was recorded once. This chain uses TRBV6-1 with TRBJ1-5; 9 bases line up with TRBD1. The germline CDR1 and CDR2 sequences are MNHNS and SASEGT. The CDR3 has 14 amino acids. With 1 base clipped from V and 10 bases from J, the junction kept 5 bases outside the gene matches. CDR3 residues: CASSEGTGAKPQHF. The CDR3 coding sequence is TGTGCCAGCAGTGAAGGGACAGGGGCCAAACCCCAGCATTTT.

This clone has a handful of counts. The J gene is TRBJ2-2, the V gene TRBV6-5, with TRBD1 as a possible D gene (5 bases). V was shortened by 5 bases and J by 2 bases, with 9 bases between the two germline ends. Germline V gene lookup returns CDR1 MNHEY and CDR2 SVGAGI. This CDR3 is built from 14 residues. CDR3 coding DNA: TGTGCCAGCAGTCGTCAGGGTAACACCGGGGAGCTGTTTTTT. It translates to CASSRQGNTGELFF.